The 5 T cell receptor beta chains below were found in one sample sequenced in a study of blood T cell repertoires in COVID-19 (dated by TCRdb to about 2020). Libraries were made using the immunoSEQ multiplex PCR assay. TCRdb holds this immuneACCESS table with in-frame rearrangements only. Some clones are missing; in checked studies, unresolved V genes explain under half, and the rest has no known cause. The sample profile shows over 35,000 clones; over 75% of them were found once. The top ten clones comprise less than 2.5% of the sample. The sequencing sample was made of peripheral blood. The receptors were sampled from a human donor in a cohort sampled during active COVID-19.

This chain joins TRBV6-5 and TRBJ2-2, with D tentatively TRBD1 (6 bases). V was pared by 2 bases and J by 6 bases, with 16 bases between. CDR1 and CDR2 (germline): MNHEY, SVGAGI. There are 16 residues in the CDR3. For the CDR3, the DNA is TGTGCCAGCAGTTACCAGACAGGCCAGATCGCCGGGGAGCTGTTTTTT. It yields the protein CASSYQTGQIAGELFF.

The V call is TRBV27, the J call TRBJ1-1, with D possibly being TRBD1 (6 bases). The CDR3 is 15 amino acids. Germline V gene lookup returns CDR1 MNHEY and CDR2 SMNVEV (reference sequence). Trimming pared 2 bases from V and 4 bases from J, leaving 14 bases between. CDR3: CASSLRGGLLTEAFF. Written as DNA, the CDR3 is TGTGCCAGCAGTTTAAGGGGGGGCTTGCTCACTGAAGCTTTCTTT.

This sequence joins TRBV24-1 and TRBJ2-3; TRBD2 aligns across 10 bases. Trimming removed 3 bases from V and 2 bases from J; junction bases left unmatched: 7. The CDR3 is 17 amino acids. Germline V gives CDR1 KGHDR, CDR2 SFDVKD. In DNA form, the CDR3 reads TGTGCCACCAGTGATGCTAGCGGGGGCGATCTCACAGATACGCAGTATTTT. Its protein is CATSDASGGDLTDTQYF.

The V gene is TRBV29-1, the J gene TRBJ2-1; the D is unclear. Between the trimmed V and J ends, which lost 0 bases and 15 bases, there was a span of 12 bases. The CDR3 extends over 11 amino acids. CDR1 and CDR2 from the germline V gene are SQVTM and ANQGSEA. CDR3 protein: CSVEDPGSRFF. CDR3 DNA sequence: TGCAGCGTTGAAGATCCCGGGTCACGGTTCTTC.

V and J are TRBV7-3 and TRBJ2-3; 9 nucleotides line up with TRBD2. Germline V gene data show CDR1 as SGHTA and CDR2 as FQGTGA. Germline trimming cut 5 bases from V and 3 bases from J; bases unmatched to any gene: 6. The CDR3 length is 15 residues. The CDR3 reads CASSPSGGTTDTQYF. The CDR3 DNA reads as TGTGCCAGCAGCCCCAGCGGGGGGACAACAGATACGCAGTATTTT.